The sequence of this TCR beta chain was determined in a study of T-cell memory formation after mild COVID-19. Whole-study findings and limits: CD4/CD8 balance held among clones contracting day 15 to 85, and later expanders leaned CD4+.

This CDR3 contains 17 residues. J lost 8 bases, V lost 3 bases, and 15 bases had no gene match. A remark on this clonotype: Its target is unknown.

TCRdb reprocessed the 5' RACE reads with MiXCR, giving one entry per CDR3 protein. The sample holds 200,000 to 300,000 distinct CDR3 sequences; 16% are singletons and the top ten take 22%. The J gene is TRBJ1-1, the V gene TRBV12-3 or TRBV12-4, with TRBD1 matching over 10 bases. The clonotype originates from a man between 18 and 35 years old who had mild COVID-19 (a few samples of this study predate the infection). Cell type and time point are not known. Sequencing input: PBMCs or a T cell subset sorted from them (not recorded which). DNA of the CDR3: TGTGCCAGCAGTTTCCCCAACGCGGGACAGGGGCGGACGGAAGCTTTCTTT. This sequence encodes CASSFPNAGQGRTEAFF.